Listed below are T cell receptor beta chains from one sample, sequenced in a study of control samples from healthy donors and cancer patients. Sequencing was performed with immunoSEQ multiplex PCR; in TCRdb, only in-frame clones are kept and a portion is missing. The data show 50,000 to 55,000 clones, around 95% seen once. The sequenced sample consisted of blood. These receptors were collected from a man aged 25-45 years in good health. The CDR3 runs from the conserved cysteine through the conserved F or W. The D gene is left open where the match is weak. Where a row states a size, it is once, few, many or the class of an expanded clone; other rows omit it.

v_gene,j_gene,d_gene,abundance,CDR3nt,CDR3aa
TRBV6-5,TRBJ2-7,NA,once,TGTGCCAGCAGTTACTACGGGGGAAACTACGAGCAGTACTTC,CASSYYGGNYEQYF
TRBV6-2/TRBV6-3,TRBJ1-2,NA,NA,TGTGCCAGCAGTCTAGGACACCGAAAAAACTATGGCTACACCTTC,CASSLGHRKNYGYTF
TRBV19,TRBJ1-3,NA,NA,TGTGCCAGTAGTATATGGCCCAAAAACACCATATATTTT,CASSIWPKNTIYF
TRBV5-6,TRBJ1-1,TRBD1,once,TGTGCCAGCAGCTTTGTCGACAGGGAGAACACTGAAGCTTTCTTT,CASSFVDRENTEAFF
TRBV6-5,TRBJ2-7,TRBD1,NA,TGTGCCAGCTCACAGACAGGGGGCTCCTACGAGCAGTACTTC,CASSQTGGSYEQYF
TRBV24-1,TRBJ2-1,TRBD2,NA,TGTGCCACCAGTGTGGGGACTAGCGGGTTGAATGAGCAGTTCTTC,CATSVGTSGLNEQFF
TRBV7-2,TRBJ2-4,TRBD2,NA,TGTGCCAGCAGCTTAGAAGCGGGAAGGATCAAAAACATTCAGTACTTC,CASSLEAGRIKNIQYF
TRBV29-1,TRBJ2-1,NA,NA,TGCAGCGTTGCAACTGGGGCCCCTGAGCAGTTCTTC,CSVATGAPEQFF
TRBV5-1,TRBJ2-3,TRBD2,once,TGCGCCAGCAGCTTGGCAGGACTAGCGGGAACCGATACGCAGTATTTT,CASSLAGLAGTDTQYF
TRBV6-5,TRBJ2-7,NA,NA,TGTGCCAGCACGGGAAAGGATCGGAACGAGCAGTACTTC,CASTGKDRNEQYF
TRBV28,TRBJ1-2,NA,NA,TGTGCCAGCAGTTTAGGCAGGAGCTCTATCTATGGCTACACCTTC,CASSLGRSSIYGYTF
TRBV4-2,TRBJ1-2,TRBD1,NA,TGTGCCAGCAGCCAAGACTACAACAGGGGTAACTATGGCTACACCTTC,CASSQDYNRGNYGYTF
TRBV27,TRBJ1-2,TRBD1,NA,TGTGCCAGCAGTCCCCCCACGACAGGGGCAGGTGGCTACACCTTC,CASSPPTTGAGGYTF
TRBV28,TRBJ1-2,TRBD1,NA,TGTGCCAGCACCGATTACAGGGGCCCCGACTATGGCTACACCTTC,CASTDYRGPDYGYTF
TRBV5-5,TRBJ1-5,TRBD1,NA,TGTGCCAGCAGCTTTGGGACAGCCAATCAGCCCCAGCATTTT,CASSFGTANQPQHF
TRBV20-1,TRBJ1-5,NA,NA,TGCAGTGCAACCATCGTAGGGCCCCAGCATTTT,CSATIVGPQHF
TRBV4-1,TRBJ2-7,TRBD2,NA,TGCGCCAGCAGCCTCGAGCCGGGGGGGCAAAACCCTTCCTACGAGCAGTACTTC,CASSLEPGGQNPSYEQYF
TRBV5-1,TRBJ2-3,TRBD2,NA,TGCGCCAGCAGCTTGCTAGCGGGGTCCACAGATACGCAGTATTTT,CASSLLAGSTDTQYF
TRBV19,TRBJ1-5,TRBD1,NA,TGTGCCAGTAGTGCCGGGACAGGGGGCAATCAGCCCCAGCATTTT,CASSAGTGGNQPQHF
TRBV12-3/TRBV12-4,TRBJ1-2,NA,NA,TGTGCCAGCAGTTTAGCTGGGCATGGCTACACCTTC,CASSLAGHGYTF
TRBV28,TRBJ1-2,NA,NA,TGTGCCAGCCAGCCCGGCCGTCAGTACGATGGCTACACCTTC,CASQPGRQYDGYTF
TRBV18,TRBJ1-6,NA,NA,TGTGCCAGCTCACCACTGGCTAATTCACCCCTCCACTTT,CASSPLANSPLHF
TRBV10-3,TRBJ1-5,NA,NA,TGTGCCATCAGCGTTGACCCTACCGGTCAGCCCCAGCATTTT,CAISVDPTGQPQHF
TRBV27,TRBJ1-2,NA,once,TGTGCCAGCGGGATTCGAGCTAACTATGGCTACACCTTC,CASGIRANYGYTF
TRBV6-2/TRBV6-3,TRBJ2-2,TRBD2,NA,TGTGCCAGCAGTTATCGAAGCGGGAGGGGCACCGGGGAGCTGTTTTTT,CASSYRSGRGTGELFF